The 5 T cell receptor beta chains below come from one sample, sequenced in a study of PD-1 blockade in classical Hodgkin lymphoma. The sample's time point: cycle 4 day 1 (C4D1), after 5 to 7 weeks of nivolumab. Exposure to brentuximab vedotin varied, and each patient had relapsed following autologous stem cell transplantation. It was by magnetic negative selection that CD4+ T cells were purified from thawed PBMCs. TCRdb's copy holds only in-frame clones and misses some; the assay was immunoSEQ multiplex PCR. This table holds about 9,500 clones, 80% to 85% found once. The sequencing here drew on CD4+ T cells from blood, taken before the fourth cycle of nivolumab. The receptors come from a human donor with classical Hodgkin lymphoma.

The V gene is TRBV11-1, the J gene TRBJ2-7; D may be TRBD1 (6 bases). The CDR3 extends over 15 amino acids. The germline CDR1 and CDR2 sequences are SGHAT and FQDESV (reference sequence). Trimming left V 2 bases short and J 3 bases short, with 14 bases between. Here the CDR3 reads CASSLRRTGIYEQYF. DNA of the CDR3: TGTGCCAGCAGCTTACGACGTACAGGGATCTACGAGCAGTACTTC.

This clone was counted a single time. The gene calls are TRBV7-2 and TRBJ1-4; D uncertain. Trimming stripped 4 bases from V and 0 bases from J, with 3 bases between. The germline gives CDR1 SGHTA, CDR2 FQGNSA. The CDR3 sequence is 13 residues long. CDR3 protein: CASSSATNEKLFF. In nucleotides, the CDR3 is TGTGCCAGCAGCTCCGCAACTAATGAAAAACTGTTTTTT.

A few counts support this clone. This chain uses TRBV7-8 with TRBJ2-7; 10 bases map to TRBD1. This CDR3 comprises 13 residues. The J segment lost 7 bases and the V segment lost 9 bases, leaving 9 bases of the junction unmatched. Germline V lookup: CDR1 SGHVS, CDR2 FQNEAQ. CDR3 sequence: CASTTGGYGEQYF. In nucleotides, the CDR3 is TGTGCCAGTACGACAGGGGGCTATGGGGAGCAGTACTTC.

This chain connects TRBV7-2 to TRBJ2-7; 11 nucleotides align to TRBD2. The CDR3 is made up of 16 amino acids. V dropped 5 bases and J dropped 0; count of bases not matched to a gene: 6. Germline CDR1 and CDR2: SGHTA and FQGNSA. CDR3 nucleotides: TGTGCCAGCAGCACCAGGACTAGCGGGCACTCCTACGAGCAGTACTTC. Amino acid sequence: CASSTRTSGHSYEQYF.

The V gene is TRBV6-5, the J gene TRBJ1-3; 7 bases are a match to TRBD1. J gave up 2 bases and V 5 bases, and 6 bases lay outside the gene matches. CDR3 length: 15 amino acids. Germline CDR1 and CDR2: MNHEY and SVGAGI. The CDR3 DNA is TGTGCCAGCAGTGCACCTGGGACAGCTGGAAACACCATATATTTT. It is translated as CASSAPGTAGNTIYF.